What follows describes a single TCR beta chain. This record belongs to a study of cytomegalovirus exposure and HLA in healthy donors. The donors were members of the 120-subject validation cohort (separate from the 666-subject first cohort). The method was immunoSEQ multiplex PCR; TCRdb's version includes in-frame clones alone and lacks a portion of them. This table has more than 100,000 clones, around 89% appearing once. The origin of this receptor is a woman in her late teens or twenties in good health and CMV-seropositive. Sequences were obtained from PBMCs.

The CDR3: CASSIGSQGAGNTIYF. The CDR3 nucleotides are TGTGCCAGTAGTATAGGTTCACAGGGGGCTGGAAACACCATATATTTT. This chain connects TRBV19 to TRBJ1-3; 8 bases are a match to TRBD1. Trimming at V came to 1 base and at J to 2 bases, leaving 4 bases not matched to a gene. This CDR3 region has 16 residues. Germline-derived CDR1 and CDR2 are LNHDA and SQIVND (reference sequence).